The clone carrying this T cell receptor (beta chain) was counted ten times or more. The data belong to a study of human T cells and chemical hapten exposure. Time point of the sample: patch test 2, 6 weeks after DPC sensitization. The treatment denotes: therapeutic diphenylcyclopropenone sensitization with weekly scalp DPC. Individual cDNA molecules (in the library) carried attached unique molecular identifiers. Each CDR3 protein is one row after TCRdb ran MiXCR on the RACE reads. Among about 94,000 distinct CDR3 sequences listed, 7.5% to 10% were seen once. The V and J ends lost 5 bases and 1 base respectively, with 18 bases between them. This CDR3 spans 16 amino acids. In germline, CDR1 is MDHEN, CDR2 SYDVKM.

Sequences were derived from whole blood, sampled in connection with sensitization to the hapten diphenylcyclopropenone (DPC). V is TRBV28 and J is TRBJ2-7; TRBD2 might be the D (5 bases). This receptor was identified in a woman in her 40s with alopecia areata. Some clones in this sample may be carry-over from other donors' samples. The chain's CDR3 is CASSPGKGLSSYEQYF. For the CDR3, the DNA is TGTGCCAGCAGTCCGGGAAAGGGTCTGTCGTCCTACGAGCAGTACTTC.